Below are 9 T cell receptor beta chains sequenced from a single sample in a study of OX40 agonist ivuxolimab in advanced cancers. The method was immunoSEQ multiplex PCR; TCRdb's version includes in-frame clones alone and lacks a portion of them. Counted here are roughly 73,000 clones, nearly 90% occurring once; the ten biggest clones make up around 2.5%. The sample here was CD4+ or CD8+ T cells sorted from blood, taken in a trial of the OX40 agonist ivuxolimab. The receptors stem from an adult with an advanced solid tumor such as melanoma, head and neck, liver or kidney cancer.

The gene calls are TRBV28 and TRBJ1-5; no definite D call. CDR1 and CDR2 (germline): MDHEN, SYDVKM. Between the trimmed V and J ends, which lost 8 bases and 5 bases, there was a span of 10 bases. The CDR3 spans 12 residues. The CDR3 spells CASSASDQPQHF. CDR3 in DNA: TGTGCCAGCTCTGCGTCGGATCAGCCCCAGCATTTT.

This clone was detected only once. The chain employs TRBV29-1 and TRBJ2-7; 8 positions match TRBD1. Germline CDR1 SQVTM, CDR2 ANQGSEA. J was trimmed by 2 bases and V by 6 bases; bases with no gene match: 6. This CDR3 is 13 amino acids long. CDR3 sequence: CSVSRGPPYEQYF. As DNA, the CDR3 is TGCAGCGTCTCCAGGGGGCCACCCTACGAGCAGTACTTC.

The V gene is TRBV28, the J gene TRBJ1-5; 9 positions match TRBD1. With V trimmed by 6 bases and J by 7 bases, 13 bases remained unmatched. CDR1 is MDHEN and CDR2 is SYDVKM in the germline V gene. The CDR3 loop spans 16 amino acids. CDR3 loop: CASSPPGQGIGQPQHF. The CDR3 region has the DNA TGTGCCAGCAGCCCACCGGGACAGGGAATAGGGCAGCCCCAGCATTTT.

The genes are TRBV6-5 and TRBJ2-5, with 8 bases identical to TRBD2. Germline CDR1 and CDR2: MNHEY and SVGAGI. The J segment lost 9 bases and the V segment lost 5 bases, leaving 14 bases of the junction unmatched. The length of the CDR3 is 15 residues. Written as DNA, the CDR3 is TGTGCCAGCAGTCCCCCGGGGGGGTCTGAGGGGGCCCAGTACTTC. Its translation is CASSPPGGSEGAQYF.

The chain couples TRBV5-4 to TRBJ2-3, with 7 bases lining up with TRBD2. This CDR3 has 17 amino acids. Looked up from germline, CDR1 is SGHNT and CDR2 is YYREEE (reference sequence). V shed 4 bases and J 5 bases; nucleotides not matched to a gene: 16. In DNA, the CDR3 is TGTGCCAGCAGCCCTACCGCGGCGGGGGATTTCTTAGATACGCAGTATTTT. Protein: CASSPTAAGDFLDTQYF.

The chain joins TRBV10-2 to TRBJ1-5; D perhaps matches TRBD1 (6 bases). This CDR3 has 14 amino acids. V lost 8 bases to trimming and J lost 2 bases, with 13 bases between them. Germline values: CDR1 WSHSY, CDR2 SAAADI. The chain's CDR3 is CASGRGEGNQPQHF. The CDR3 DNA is TGCGCCAGCGGAAGGGGGGAAGGCAATCAGCCCCAGCATTTT.

The CDR3 DNA sequence: TGTGCCAGCTTTAGGACAGGGAATAGCGGGGAGCTGTTTTTT. Translated: CASFRTGNSGELFF. The chain carries TRBV2 and TRBJ2-2; 8 bases are a match to TRBD1. Germline V lookup: CDR1 SNHLY, CDR2 FYNNEI. V lost 8 bases, J lost 7 bases, and 9 bases stayed unmatched. The CDR3 contains 14 residues.

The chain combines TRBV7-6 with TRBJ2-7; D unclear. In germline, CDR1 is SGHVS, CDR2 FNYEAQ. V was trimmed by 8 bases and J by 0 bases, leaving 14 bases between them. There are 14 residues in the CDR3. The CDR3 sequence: CASSVGPTSYEQYF. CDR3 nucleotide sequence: TGTGCCAGCTCCGTTGGCCCTACCTCCTACGAGCAGTACTTC.

CDR3 DNA: TGTGCCAGCAGTTACCAGGAGAGATCCTACGAGCAGTACTTC. Translation gives CASSYQERSYEQYF. The V gene is TRBV6-5, the J gene TRBJ2-7, with D unclear. The CDR3 contains 14 residues. Trimming cost V 2 bases and J 1 base, with 9 bases left between them. From germline, CDR1 is MNHEY and CDR2 SVGAGI.